This T cell receptor (beta chain) was recovered during a study of CD8+ T cells in alopecia areata (dated by TCRdb to 2017 to 2018). As for the study more broadly: To study T cell clonal expansion in alopecia areata, the researchers applied high-throughput TCRbeta sequencing to both the C3H/HeJ mouse model and human patients. Scalp tissue and sorted CD4+ and CD8+ peripheral blood T cells from patchy and totalis/universalis alopecia areata patients and from healthy controls were covered by human TCRbeta sequencing. Scalp clonality was compared among normal scalp (n=4), patchy alopecia areata scalp (n=8), and alopecia totalis/universalis scalp (n=8). RNA was extracted with the PAXgene miRNA kit for fixed scalp, the miRNeasy kit for PBMCs, and the RNeasy kit for mouse skin. TCRbeta CDR3 regions were amplified by immunoSEQ multiplex PCR with 35 Vbeta forward and 13 Jbeta reverse primers. The study at large found these results: Shared TCR sequences between patients were less evident than in mice, which may be partly attributable to HLA diversity in the patient population. Compared with normal scalp, lesional scalp, particularly in alopecia totalis/universalis, had higher clonality and more expanded CD8+ clones, which suggests antigenic drive. Unlike mouse skin, where gammadelta T cells dominate, normal human skin contains resident alphabeta T cells that get sequenced too, which complicates analysis of the scalp TCR repertoire.

This clone was found a few times. Its target antigen remains unknown. No per-base quality is available; no much larger clone lies one base away. PBMCs were isolated by density centrifugation and stained for CD3, CD4 and CD8, after which CD4+ and CD8+ T cells were sorted on a FACSAria. Unaffected controls provided scalp biopsies and blood samples. The method behind the library was the immunoSEQ multiplex PCR assay. For TCR sequencing, RNA was extracted from every sample and reverse transcribed into cDNA to serve as template. SuperScript III was used for first-strand cDNA synthesis, primed with a 2:1 mix of oligo-dT and random hexamers. A synthetic immune receptor repertoire was used to assess amplification bias, and residual bias was removed computationally. The published analysis was carried out like this. Raw reads were preprocessed to remove errors, and CDR3 was defined according to IMGT conventions as the region from the conserved cysteine to phenylalanine. Clonality was computed by normalizing Shannon entropy by log2 of the number of productive unique TCRs and subtracting the result from 1. Scalp TCRbeta sequences were cross-referenced with sorted blood CD4 and CD8 repertoires so that the CD4 or CD8 identity of scalp clones could be inferred. TCRdb re-hosts the immuneACCESS table, in-frame sequences only. Its copies lack some clones; in the studies checked, an unresolved V gene accounts for under half of them, and the cause for the rest is not known. The V and J calls and clone size were taken over from that table, and D and trimming were inferred from the DNA. The sample data list around 210,000 clones, and more than 50% of these were observed just once. Nearly 5% of the sample comes from the top ten.

Sequenced input: CD8+ T cells sorted from blood. This receptor was identified in a human donor in good health.

This receptor carries the CDR3 CASSLGGGSYEQYF. The nucleotide sequence is TGTGCCAGCAGCTTGGGCGGGGGCTCCTACGAGCAGTACTTC. This chain is built from TRBV7-9 and TRBJ2-7; 7 bases in between match TRBD2. The CDR3 holds 14 amino acids from the cysteine to the phenylalanine. Only the CDR3 region is kept as DNA, spanning 42 bases read in frame from base 1. V is pruned by 3 bases and J by 0 bases, leaving 2 bases of the junction without a gene match. The germline V gene (reference sequence) supplies CDR1 SEHNR and CDR2 FQNEAQ.